These T cell receptor beta chains were read from a single sample in a study of identical twins. In TCRdb, the 5' RACE reads were re-called with MiXCR into one record per CDR3 protein. The repertoire holds some 300,000 distinct CDR3 sequences, roughly an eighth seen once, with around 6.9% in the top ten. This same sample was also part of a study on yellow fever vaccine responses in identical twins.

The specimen was CD8+ T cells sorted from blood. These receptors came from a young woman in good health. Each CDR3 is given with its conserved first and last residue. D genes are given only for firm matches. The listing skips clone size in some rows; elsewhere it reads once, few, many or a size class.

CDR3nt	CDR3aa	d_gene	j_gene	v_gene	abundance
TGTGCCAGCCGCGGACTAGCGGGAGCCCCAGATACGCAGTATTTT	CASRGLAGAPDTQYF	TRBD2	TRBJ2-3	TRBV2	few
TGCGCCAGCAGCCTTAGCGGGAACTCCTACAATGAGCAGTTCTTC	CASSLSGNSYNEQFF	TRBD2	TRBJ2-1	TRBV5-1	few
TGCAGTGCTAGACCAATCAAAACAACGGGACACCCCTCCTCCTACAATGAGCAGTTCTTC	CSARPIKTTGHPSSYNEQFF	NA	TRBJ2-1	TRBV20-1	NA
TGTGCCAGCAGTCCTGGTTCCTACAATGAGCAGTTCTTC	CASSPGSYNEQFF	NA	TRBJ2-1	TRBV12-3/TRBV12-4	many
TGTGCCAGCAGTGAATCAAACAGGCAAGAGACCCAGTACTTC	CASSESNRQETQYF	NA	TRBJ2-5	TRBV25-1	many
TGTGCCAGCAGTCTGATCCGGGACTCAGAGACCCAGTACTTC	CASSLIRDSETQYF	NA	TRBJ2-5	TRBV27	NA
TGTGCCAGCCGCGGGACTAGCGGGGGTTCAGATACGCAGTATTTT	CASRGTSGGSDTQYF	TRBD2	TRBJ2-3	TRBV7-9	NA
TGTGCCAGCACCTTAGGACTAGCGGACAATGAGCAGTTCTTC	CASTLGLADNEQFF	TRBD2	TRBJ2-1	TRBV28	many
TGTGCCAGCAGCTTATCCTTCCCGGTCCAAGAGACCCAGTACTTC	CASSLSFPVQETQYF	NA	TRBJ2-5	TRBV11-2	many
TGTGCCAGCAGCCAAAAGGGGGGACTACCAATCTACGAGCAGTACTTC	CASSQKGGLPIYEQYF	NA	TRBJ2-7	TRBV3-1	few
TGTGCCAGCAAATCTGGGGGGGAGAGCACCGGGGAGCTGTTTTTT	CASKSGGESTGELFF	TRBD2	TRBJ2-2	TRBV12-3/TRBV12-4	few
TGTGCCAGCACCGACTCGACAGAACGGGGCGGCTACACCTTC	CASTDSTERGGYTF	NA	TRBJ1-2	TRBV7-2	few
TGTGCCAGCAGCCCCCGGACACAAAGCTCTGGGGCCAACGTCCTGACTTTC	CASSPRTQSSGANVLTF	NA	TRBJ2-6	TRBV7-2	NA